The present T cell receptor beta chain was sequenced within a study of control samples from healthy donors and cancer patients. The CDR3 has 16 amino acids. V was clipped by 6 bases and J by 0 bases; unmatched bases: 6. Germline-derived CDR1 and CDR2 are LNHDA and SQIVND (reference sequence). Repertoires were generated with immunoSEQ multiplex PCR, while TCRdb's copy carries only in-frame clones and drops some. The data show more than 5,500 clones, 76% seen once. This chain uses TRBV19 with TRBJ1-5; 9 nucleotides match TRBD1. The specimen sequenced was formalin-fixed, paraffin-embedded tissue. This sequence originates from a male donor with melanoma. The CDR3, as DNA: TGTGCCAGTAGGGCCGACAGGGGGATTAGCAATCAGCCCCAGCATTTT. Translating it yields CASRADRGISNQPQHF. The full variable domain, with the rest looked up from reference TRBV19 and TRBJ1-5, is DGGITQSPKYLFRKEGQNVTLSCEQNLNHDAMYWYRQDPGQGLRLIYYSQIVNDFQKGDIAEGYSVSREKKESFPLTVTSAQKNPTAFYLCASRADRGISNQPQHFGDGTRLSIL.